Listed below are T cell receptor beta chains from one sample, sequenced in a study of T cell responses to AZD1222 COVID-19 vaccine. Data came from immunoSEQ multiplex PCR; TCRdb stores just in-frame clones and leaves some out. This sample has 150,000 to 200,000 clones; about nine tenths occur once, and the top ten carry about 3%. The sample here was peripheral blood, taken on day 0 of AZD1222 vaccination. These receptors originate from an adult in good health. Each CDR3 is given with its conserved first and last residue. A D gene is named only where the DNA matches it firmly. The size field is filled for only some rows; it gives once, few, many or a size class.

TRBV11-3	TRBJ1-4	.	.	CASSLRGSEKLFF	TGTGCCAGCAGCTTAAGAGGAAGTGAAAAACTGTTTTTT
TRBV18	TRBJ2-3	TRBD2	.	CASSPGLAGIADTQYF	TGTGCCAGCTCACCAGGACTAGCGGGAATCGCAGATACGCAGTATTTT
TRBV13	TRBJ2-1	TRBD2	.	CASSQTSGSFRNEQFF	TGTGCCAGCAGCCAGACTAGCGGGAGCTTCAGGAATGAGCAGTTCTTC
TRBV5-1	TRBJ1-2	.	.	CASSLEGVLYGYTF	TGCGCCAGCAGCTTGGAAGGAGTGCTGTATGGCTACACCTTC
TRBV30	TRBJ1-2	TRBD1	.	CAWRSDRGYGYTF	TGTGCCTGGAGATCGGACAGGGGTTATGGCTACACCTTC
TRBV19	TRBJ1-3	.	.	CASSIAERYSGNTIYF	TGTGCCAGTAGTATAGCGGAGAGATACTCTGGAAACACCATATATTTT
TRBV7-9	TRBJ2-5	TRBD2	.	CASSLKLAGVDQYF	TGTGCCAGCAGCTTAAAGCTAGCGGGAGTCGACCAGTACTTC
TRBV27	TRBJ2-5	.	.	CASSLAPPQQGQETQYF	TGTGCCAGCAGTTTAGCTCCGCCCCAACAGGGCCAAGAGACCCAGTACTTC
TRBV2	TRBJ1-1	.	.	CASIWDGRRGTEAFF	TGTGCCAGCATATGGGACGGACGGAGGGGCACTGAAGCTTTCTTT
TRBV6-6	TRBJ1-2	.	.	CASSYFRGGYTF	TGTGCCAGCAGTTACTTCCGGGGTGGCTACACCTTC
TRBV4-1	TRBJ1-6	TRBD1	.	CASSQEKGTGPLHF	TGCGCCAGCAGCCAAGAAAAGGGGACAGGGCCCCTCCACTTT
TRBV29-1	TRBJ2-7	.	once	CSVEPSGGREQYF	TGCAGCGTTGAACCGTCAGGGGGGCGCGAGCAGTACTTC
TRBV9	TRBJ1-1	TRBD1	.	CASSVPRTDRMNTEAFF	TGTGCCAGCAGCGTACCTCGCACGGACAGGATGAACACTGAAGCTTTCTTT
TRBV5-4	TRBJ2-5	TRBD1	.	CASSFGTGGIKTQYF	TGTGCCAGCAGCTTTGGAACAGGGGGAATAAAGACCCAGTACTTC
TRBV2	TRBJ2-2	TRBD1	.	CASLFQGALNTGELFF	TGTGCCAGCCTTTTCCAGGGGGCTCTGAACACCGGGGAGCTGTTTTTT
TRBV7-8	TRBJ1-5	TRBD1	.	CASSPQGRNNQPQHF	TGTGCCAGCAGCCCACAGGGGAGGAACAATCAGCCCCAGCATTTT
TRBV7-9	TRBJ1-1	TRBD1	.	CASSLVEGTGTEAFF	TGTGCCAGCAGCTTAGTAGAGGGGACAGGCACTGAAGCTTTCTTT
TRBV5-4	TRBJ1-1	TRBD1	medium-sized	CASSFGQAEAFF	TGTGCCAGCAGCTTCGGACAGGCTGAAGCTTTCTTT
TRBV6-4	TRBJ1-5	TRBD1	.	CASRDREDQPQHF	TGTGCCAGCCGGGACAGGGAAGATCAGCCCCAGCATTTT
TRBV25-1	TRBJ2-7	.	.	CASSASRTGDYEQYF	TGTGCCAGCAGTGCTTCGAGAACAGGCGACTACGAGCAGTACTTC
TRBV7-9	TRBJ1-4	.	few	CASSPDGQKNEKLFF	TGTGCCAGCAGCCCCGATGGACAGAAGAATGAAAAACTGTTTTTT
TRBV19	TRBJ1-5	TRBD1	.	CASSGDRVNQPQHF	TGTGCCAGTAGTGGCGACAGGGTCAATCAGCCCCAGCATTTT
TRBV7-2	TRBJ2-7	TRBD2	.	CASSWGTSGPVNEQYF	TGTGCCAGCAGCTGGGGGACTAGCGGGCCTGTGAACGAGCAGTACTTC
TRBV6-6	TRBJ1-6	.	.	CASSYLTGRSNSPLHF	TGTGCCAGCAGTTACCTGACAGGAAGGTCGAATTCACCCCTCCACTTT
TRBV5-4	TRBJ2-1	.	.	CASSWDWGNNEQFF	TGTGCCAGCAGCTGGGACTGGGGAAACAATGAGCAGTTCTTC
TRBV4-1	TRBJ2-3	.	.	CASSHIGTGRGTDTQYF	TGCGCCAGCAGCCACATAGGAACCGGGCGGGGCACAGATACGCAGTATTTT
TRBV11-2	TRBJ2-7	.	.	CASSSAWTGIRTYEQYF	TGTGCCAGCAGCTCCGCTTGGACCGGGATAAGGACCTACGAGCAGTACTTC
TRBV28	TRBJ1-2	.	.	CASSLPAQPNYGYTF	TGTGCCAGCAGTCTCCCCGCGCAGCCTAACTATGGCTACACCTTC
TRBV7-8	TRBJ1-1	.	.	CASSLSGGNTEAFF	TGTGCCAGCAGCTTATCTGGGGGGAACACTGAAGCTTTCTTT
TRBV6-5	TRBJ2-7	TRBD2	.	CASRPGTSSGEQYF	TGTGCCAGCAGGCCCGGGACTAGTTCGGGGGAGCAGTACTTC
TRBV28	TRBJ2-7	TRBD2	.	CASSLFSGASYEQYF	TGTGCCAGCAGTCTATTTAGCGGGGCCTCCTACGAGCAGTACTTC
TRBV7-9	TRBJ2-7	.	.	CASSLASARGYEQYF	TGTGCCAGCAGCTTAGCAAGCGCGAGGGGGTACGAGCAGTACTTC
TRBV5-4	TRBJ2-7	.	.	CASSRGGTLSYEQYF	TGTGCCAGCAGTCGGGGCGGGACTCTCTCCTACGAGCAGTACTTC
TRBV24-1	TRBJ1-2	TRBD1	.	CATSEPGQGSSGYTF	TGTGCCACCAGTGAACCGGGACAGGGGTCGAGTGGCTACACCTTC
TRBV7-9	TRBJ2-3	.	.	CASSHSTDVTDTQYF	TGTGCCAGCAGCCACAGCACCGATGTCACAGATACGCAGTATTTT
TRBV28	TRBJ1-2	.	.	CASSPGDGNYGYTF	TGTGCCAGCAGTCCGGGGGACGGTAACTATGGCTACACCTTC
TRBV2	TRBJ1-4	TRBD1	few	CASSERSRGQREKLFF	TGTGCCAGCAGTGAGCGGAGTAGGGGGCAGAGAGAAAAACTGTTTTTT
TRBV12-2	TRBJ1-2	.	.	CASRLGRPGGDYGYTF	TGTGCAAGTCGCTTAGGCCGTCCCGGGGGCGACTATGGCTACACCTTC
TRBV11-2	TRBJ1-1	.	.	CASSLDSRNTEAFF	TGTGCCAGCAGCTTAGATTCTAGGAACACTGAAGCTTTCTTT
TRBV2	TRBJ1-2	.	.	CASSELGMGNYGYTF	TGTGCCAGCAGTGAACTCGGTATGGGGAACTATGGCTACACCTTC
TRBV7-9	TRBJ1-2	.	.	CASSLREQPWGYTF	TGTGCCAGCAGCTTACGGGAACAGCCTTGGGGCTACACCTTC